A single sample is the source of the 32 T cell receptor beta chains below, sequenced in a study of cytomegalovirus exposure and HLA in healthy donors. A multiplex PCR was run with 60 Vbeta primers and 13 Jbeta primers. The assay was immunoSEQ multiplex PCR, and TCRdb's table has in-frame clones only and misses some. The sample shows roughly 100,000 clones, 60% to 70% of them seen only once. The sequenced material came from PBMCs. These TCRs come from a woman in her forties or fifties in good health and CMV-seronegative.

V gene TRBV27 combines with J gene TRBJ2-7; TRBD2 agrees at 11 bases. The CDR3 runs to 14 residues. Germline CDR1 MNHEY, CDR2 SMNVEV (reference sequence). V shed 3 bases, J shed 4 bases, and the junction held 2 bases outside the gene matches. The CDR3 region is CASSFGTSGYEQYF. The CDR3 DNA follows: TGTGCCAGCAGTTTTGGGACTAGCGGTTACGAGCAGTACTTC.

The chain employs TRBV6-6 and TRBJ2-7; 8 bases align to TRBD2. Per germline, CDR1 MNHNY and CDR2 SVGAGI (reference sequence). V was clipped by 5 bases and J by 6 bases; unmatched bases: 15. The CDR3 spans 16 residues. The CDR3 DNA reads TGTGCCAGCAGTAGCCTCGCGGGGGGCGTAGGTGGCGAGCAGTACTTC. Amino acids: CASSSLAGGVGGEQYF.

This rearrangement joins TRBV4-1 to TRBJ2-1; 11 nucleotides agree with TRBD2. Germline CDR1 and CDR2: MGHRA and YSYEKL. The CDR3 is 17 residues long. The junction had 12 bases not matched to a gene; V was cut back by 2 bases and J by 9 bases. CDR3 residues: CASSQNSGASGRFEQFF. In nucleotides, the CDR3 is TGCGCCAGCAGCCAAAACTCGGGGGCTAGCGGGAGGTTTGAGCAGTTCTTC.

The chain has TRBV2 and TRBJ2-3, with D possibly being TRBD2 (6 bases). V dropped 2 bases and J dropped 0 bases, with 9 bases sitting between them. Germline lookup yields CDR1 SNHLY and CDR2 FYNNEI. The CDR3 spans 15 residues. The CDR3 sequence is CASSEMGTSTDTQYF. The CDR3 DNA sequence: TGTGCCAGCAGTGAAATGGGGACTAGCACAGATACGCAGTATTTT.

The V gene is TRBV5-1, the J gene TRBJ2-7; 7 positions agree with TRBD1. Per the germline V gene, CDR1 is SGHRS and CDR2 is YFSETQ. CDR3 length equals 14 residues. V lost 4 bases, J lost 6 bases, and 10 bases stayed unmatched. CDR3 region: CASSMRQGLREQYF. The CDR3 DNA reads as TGCGCCAGCAGCATGAGACAGGGTCTCCGCGAGCAGTACTTC.

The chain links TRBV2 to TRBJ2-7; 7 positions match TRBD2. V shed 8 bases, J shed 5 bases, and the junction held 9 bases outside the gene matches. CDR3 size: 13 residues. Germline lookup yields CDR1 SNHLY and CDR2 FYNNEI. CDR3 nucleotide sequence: TGTGCCAGCTCCAAGGGAGGGGTCGACGAGCAGTACTTC. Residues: CASSKGGVDEQYF.

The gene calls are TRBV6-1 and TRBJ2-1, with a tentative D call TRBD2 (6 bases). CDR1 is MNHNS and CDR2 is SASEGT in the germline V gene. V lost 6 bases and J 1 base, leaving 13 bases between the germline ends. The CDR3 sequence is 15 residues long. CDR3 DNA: TGTGCCAGCAGGCGGGGCCCGGGTTCCTACAATGAGCAGTTCTTC. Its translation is CASRRGPGSYNEQFF.

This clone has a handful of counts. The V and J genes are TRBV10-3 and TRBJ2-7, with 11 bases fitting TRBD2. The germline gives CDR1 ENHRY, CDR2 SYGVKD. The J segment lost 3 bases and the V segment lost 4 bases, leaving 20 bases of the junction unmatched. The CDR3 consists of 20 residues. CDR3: CAISGTAGTSGVGHDYEQYF. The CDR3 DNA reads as TGTGCCATCAGTGGTACAGCCGGGACTAGCGGTGTGGGCCATGACTACGAGCAGTACTTC.

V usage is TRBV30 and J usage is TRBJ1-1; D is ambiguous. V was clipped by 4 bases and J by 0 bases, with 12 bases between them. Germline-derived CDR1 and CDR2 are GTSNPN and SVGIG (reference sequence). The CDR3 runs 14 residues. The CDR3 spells CAWTNVELNTEAFF. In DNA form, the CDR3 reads TGTGCCTGGACTAACGTGGAGTTGAACACTGAAGCTTTCTTT. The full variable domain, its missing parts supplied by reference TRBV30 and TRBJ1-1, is SQTIHQWPATLVQPVGSPLSLECTVEGTSNPNLYWYRQAAGRGLQLLFYSVGIGQISSEVPQNLSASRPQDRQFILSSKKLLLSDSGFYLCAWTNVELNTEAFFGQGTRLTVV.

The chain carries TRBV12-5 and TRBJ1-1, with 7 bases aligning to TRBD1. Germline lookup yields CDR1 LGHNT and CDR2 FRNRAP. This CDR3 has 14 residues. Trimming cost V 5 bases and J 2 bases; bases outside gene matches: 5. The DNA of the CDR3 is TGTGCTAGTGGTAAGGGGGCAGGCAACACTGAAGCTTTCTTT. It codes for CASGKGAGNTEAFF. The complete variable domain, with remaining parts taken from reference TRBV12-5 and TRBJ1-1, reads DARVTQTPRHKVTEMGQEVTMRCQPILGHNTVFWYRQTMMQGLELLAYFRNRAPLDDSGMPKDRFSAEMPDATLATLKIQPSEPRDSAVYFCASGKGAGNTEAFFGQGTRLTVV.

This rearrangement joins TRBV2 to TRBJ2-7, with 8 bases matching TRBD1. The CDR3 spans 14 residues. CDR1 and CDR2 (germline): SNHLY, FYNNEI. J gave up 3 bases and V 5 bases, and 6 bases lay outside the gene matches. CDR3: CASSPGDRFYEQYF. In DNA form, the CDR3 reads TGTGCCAGCAGTCCGGGGGACAGGTTCTACGAGCAGTACTTC.

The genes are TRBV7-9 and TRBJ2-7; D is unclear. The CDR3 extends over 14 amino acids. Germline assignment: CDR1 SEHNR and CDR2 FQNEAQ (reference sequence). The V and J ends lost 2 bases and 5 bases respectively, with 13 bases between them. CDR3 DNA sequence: TGTGCCAGCAGCTTATTGAGTCGGTTCGACGAGCAGTACTTC. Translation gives CASSLLSRFDEQYF. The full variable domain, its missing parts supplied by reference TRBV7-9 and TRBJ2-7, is DTGVSQNPRHKITKRGQNVTFRCDPISEHNRLYWYRQTLGQGPEFLTYFQNEAQLEKSRLLSDRFSAERPKGSFSTLEIQRTEQGDSAMYLCASSLLSRFDEQYFGPGTRLTVT.

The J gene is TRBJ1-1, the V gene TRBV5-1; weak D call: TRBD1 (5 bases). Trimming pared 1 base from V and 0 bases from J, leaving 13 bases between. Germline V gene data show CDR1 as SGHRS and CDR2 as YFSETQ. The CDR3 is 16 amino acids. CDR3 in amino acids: CASSLSPGGMNTEAFF. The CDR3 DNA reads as TGCGCCAGCAGCTTGTCCCCGGGGGGGATGAACACTGAAGCTTTCTTT. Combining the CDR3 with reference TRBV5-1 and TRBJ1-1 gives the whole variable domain KAGVTQTPRYLIKTRGQQVTLSCSPISGHRSVSWYQQTPGQGLQFLFEYFSETQRNKGNFPGRFSGRQFSNSRSEMNVSTLELGDSALYLCASSLSPGGMNTEAFFGQGTRLTVV.

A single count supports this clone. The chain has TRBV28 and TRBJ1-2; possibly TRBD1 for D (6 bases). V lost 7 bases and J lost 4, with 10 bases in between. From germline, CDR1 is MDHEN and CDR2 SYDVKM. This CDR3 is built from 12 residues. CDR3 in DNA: TGTGCCAGCACTACAGGGACCTATGGCTACACCTTC. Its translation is CASTTGTYGYTF.

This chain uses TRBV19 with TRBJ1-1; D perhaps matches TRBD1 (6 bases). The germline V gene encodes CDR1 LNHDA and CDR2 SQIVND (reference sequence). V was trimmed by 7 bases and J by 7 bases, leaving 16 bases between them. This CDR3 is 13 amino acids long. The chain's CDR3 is CASTYRGGIEAFF. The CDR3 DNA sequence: TGTGCCAGTACCTACCGTGGGGGCATTGAAGCTTTCTTT.

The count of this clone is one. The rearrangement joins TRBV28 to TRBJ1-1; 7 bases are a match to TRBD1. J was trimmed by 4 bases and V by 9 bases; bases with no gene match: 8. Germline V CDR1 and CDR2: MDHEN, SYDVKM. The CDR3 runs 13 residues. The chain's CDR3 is CASTGAEGTEAFF. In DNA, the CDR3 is TGTGCCAGTACAGGGGCAGAAGGCACTGAAGCTTTCTTT. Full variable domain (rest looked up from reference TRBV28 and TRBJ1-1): DVKVTQSSRYLVKRTGEKVFLECVQDMDHENMFWYRQDPGLGLRLIYFSYDVKMKEKGDIPEGYSVSREKKERFSLILESASTNQTSMYLCASTGAEGTEAFFGQGTRLTVV.

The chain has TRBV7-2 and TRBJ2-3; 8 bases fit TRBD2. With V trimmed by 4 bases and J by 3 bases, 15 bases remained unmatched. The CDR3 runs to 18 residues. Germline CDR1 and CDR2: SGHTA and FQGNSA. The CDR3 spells CASSSRGRGLGGTDTQYF. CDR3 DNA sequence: TGTGCCAGCAGCTCCCGAGGGCGGGGACTAGGAGGGACAGATACGCAGTATTTT.

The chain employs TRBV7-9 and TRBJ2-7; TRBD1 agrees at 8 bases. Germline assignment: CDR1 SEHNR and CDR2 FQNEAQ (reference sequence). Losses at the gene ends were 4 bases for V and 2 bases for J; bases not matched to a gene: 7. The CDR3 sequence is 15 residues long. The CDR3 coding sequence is TGTGCCAGCAGCTCACCGGACAGGGAACCCTACGAGCAGTACTTC. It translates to CASSSPDREPYEQYF. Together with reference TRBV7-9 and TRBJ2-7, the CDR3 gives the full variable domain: DTGVSQNPRHKITKRGQNVTFRCDPISEHNRLYWYRQTLGQGPEFLTYFQNEAQLEKSRLLSDRFSAERPKGSFSTLEIQRTEQGDSAMYLCASSSPDREPYEQYFGPGTRLTVT.

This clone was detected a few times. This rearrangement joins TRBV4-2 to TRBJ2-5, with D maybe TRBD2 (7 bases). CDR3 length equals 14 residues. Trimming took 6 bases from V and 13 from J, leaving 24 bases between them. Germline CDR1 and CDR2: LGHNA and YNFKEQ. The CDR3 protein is CASRPGLVRGGRYF. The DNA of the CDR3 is TGTGCCAGCAGGCCCGGGCTAGTAAGGGGGGGACGGTACTTC.

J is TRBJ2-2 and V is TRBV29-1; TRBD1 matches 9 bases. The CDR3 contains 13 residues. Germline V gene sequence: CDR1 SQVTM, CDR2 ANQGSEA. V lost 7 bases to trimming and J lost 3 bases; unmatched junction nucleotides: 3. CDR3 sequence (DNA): TGCAGCGCACGGACAGGGGACACCGGGGAGCTGTTTTTT. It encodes CSARTGDTGELFF.

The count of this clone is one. CDR3 nucleotide sequence: TGTGCCACCAGCAGGGCTACGGGGGATGAGCAGTTCTTC. This translates into CATSRATGDEQFF. This chain links TRBV15 with TRBJ2-1; maybe TRBD2 (6 bases). This CDR3 spans 13 amino acids. V was trimmed by 3 bases and J by 8 bases, leaving 11 bases between them. Germline V lookup: CDR1 LNHNV, CDR2 YYDKDF (reference sequence).

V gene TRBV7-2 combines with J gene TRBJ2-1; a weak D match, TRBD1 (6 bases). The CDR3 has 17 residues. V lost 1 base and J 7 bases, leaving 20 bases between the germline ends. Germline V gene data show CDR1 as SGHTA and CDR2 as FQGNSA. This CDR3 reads CASSLVGGPMVPNEQFF. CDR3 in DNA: TGTGCCAGCAGCTTAGTTGGGGGCCCTATGGTCCCGAATGAGCAGTTCTTC. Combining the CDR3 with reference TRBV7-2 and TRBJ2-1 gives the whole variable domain GAGVSQSPSNKVTEKGKDVELRCDPISGHTALYWYRQSLGQGLEFLIYFQGNSAPDKSGLPSDRFSAERTGGSVSTLTIQRTQQEDSAVYLCASSLVGGPMVPNEQFFGPGTRLTVL.

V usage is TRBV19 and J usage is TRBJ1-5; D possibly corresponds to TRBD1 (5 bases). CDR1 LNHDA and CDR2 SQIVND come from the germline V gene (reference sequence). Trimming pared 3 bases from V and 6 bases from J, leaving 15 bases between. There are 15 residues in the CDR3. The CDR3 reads CASSIGGSWSQPQHF. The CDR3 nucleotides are TGTGCCAGTAGTATCGGGGGAAGCTGGTCTCAGCCCCAGCATTTT.

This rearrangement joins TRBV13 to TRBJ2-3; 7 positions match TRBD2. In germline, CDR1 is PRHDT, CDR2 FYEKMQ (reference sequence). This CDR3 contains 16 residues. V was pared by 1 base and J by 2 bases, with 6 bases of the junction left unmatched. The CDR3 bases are TGTGCCAGCAGCTTAGAGGCAGCGGGGACCACAGATACGCAGTATTTT. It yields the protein CASSLEAAGTTDTQYF.

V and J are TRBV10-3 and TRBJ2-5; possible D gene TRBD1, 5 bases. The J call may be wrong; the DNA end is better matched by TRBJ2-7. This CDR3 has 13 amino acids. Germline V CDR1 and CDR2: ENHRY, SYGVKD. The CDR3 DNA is TGTGCCATCAGGACAGAGAGCTCCTACGAGCAGTACTTC. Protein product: CAIRTESSYEQYF.

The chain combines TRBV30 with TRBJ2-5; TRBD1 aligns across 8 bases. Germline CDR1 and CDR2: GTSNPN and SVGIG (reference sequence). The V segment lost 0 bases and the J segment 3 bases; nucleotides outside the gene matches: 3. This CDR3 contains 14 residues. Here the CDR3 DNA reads TGTGCCTGGAGTGTACGGACAGGGAAAGAGACCCAGTACTTC. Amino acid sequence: CAWSVRTGKETQYF.

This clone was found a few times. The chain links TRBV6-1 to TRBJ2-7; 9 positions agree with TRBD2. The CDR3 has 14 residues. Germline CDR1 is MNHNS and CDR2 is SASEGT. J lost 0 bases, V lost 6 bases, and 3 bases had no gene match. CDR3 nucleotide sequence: TGTGCCAGCAGAAATAGCGGGAGCTCCTACGAGCAGTACTTC. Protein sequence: CASRNSGSSYEQYF.

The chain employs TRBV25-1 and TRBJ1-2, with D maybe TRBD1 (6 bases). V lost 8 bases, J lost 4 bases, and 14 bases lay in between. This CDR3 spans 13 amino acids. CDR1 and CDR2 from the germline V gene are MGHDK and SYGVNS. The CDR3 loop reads CASGKGGTYGYTF. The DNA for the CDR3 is TGTGCCAGCGGGAAGGGGGGGACCTATGGCTACACCTTC.

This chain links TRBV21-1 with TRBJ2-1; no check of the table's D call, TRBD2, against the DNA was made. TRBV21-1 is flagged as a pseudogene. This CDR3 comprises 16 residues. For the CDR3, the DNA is TGTGCCAGCAGGTGGAGGGACCCCCTAACCTACAATGAGCAGTTCTTC. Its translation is CASRWRDPLTYNEQFF.

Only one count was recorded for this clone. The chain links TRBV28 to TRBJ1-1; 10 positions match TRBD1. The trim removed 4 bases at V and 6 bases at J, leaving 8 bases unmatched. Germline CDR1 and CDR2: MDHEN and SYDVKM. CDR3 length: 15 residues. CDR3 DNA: TGTGCCAGCAGTTCGGGACAGGGGAAGATAGCTGAAGCTTTCTTT. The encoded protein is CASSSGQGKIAEAFF.

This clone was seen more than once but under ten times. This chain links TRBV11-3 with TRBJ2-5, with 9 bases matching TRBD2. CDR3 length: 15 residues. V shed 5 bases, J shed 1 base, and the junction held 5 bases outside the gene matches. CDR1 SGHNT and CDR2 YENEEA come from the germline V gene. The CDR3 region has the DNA TGTGCCAGCAGCCCCGGGACTAGCAGCCAAGAGACCCAGTACTTC. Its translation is CASSPGTSSQETQYF.

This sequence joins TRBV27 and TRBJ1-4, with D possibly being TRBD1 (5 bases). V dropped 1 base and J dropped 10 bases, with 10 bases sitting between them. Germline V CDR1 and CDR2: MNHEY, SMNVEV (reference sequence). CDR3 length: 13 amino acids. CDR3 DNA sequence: TGTGCCAGCAGTTTATTAGGGACTGGAAAACTGTTTTTT. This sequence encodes CASSLLGTGKLFF.